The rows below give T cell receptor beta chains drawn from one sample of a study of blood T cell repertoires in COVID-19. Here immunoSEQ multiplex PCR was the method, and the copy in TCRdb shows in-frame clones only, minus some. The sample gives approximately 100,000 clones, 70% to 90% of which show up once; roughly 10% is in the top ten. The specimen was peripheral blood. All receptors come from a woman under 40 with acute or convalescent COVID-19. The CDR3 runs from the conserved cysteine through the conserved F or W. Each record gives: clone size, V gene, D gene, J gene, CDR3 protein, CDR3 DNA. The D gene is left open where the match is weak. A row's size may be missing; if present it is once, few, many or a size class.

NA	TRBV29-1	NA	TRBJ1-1	CSVGSTEAFF	TGCAGCGTGGGGAGCACTGAAGCTTTCTTT
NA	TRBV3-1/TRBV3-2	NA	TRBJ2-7	CASSQGSGYPRYF	TGTGCCAGCAGCCAAGGATCGGGGTACCCGCGATACTTC
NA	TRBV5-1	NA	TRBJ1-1	CASSLVRNTEAFF	TGCGCCAGCAGCTTGGTGAGGAACACTGAAGCTTTCTTT
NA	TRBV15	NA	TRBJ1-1	CATSRVSDRDTEAFF	TGTGCCACCAGCAGAGTGTCGGACAGAGACACTGAAGCTTTCTTT
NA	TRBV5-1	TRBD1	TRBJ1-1	CASSLESPTGEQAFF	TGCGCCAGCAGCTTGGAGTCCCCGACAGGGGAACAAGCTTTCTTT
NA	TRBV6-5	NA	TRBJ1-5	CASTGIFSNQPQHF	TGTGCCAGCACAGGTATTTTTAGCAATCAGCCCCAGCATTTT
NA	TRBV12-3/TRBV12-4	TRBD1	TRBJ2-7	CASSFRGTDEQYF	TGTGCCAGCAGTTTTAGGGGGACAGACGAGCAGTACTTC
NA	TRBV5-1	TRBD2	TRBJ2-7	CASSLAGEGLALTYEQYF	TGCGCCAGCAGCTTGGCCGGCGAGGGACTAGCGCTTACCTACGAGCAGTACTTC
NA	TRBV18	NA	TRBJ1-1	CASSPRGLTEAFF	TGTGCCAGCTCACCCAGAGGGCTCACTGAAGCTTTCTTT
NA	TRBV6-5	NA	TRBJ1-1	CATREGISGGAEAFF	TGTGCCACCCGGGAAGGGATTTCGGGGGGGGCTGAAGCTTTCTTT
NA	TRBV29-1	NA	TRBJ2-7	CSVTGFGEQYF	TGCAGCGTTACAGGGTTCGGGGAGCAGTACTTC
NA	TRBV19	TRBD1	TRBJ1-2	CASSIDGQATNYGYTF	TGTGCCAGTAGTATCGATGGACAGGCTACTAACTATGGCTACACCTTC
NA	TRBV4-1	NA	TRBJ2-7	CASSQEQGTYEQYF	TGCGCCAGCAGCCAAGAACAGGGAACCTACGAGCAGTACTTC
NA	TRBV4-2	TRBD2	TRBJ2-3	CASSQEAGGGAKDTQYF	TGTGCCAGCAGCCAAGAAGCGGGCGGGGGGGCGAAAGATACGCAGTATTTT
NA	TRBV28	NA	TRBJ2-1	CASSLTASSYNEQFF	TGTGCCAGCAGCTTGACTGCCAGCTCCTACAATGAGCAGTTCTTC
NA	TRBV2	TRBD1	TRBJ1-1	CASSEASGQGTAFF	TGTGCCAGCAGTGAAGCATCAGGACAGGGTACAGCTTTCTTT
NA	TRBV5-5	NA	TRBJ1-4	CASSLWGGNNEKLFF	TGTGCCAGCAGCTTGTGGGGGGGTAACAATGAAAAACTGTTTTTT
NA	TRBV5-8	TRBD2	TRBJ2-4	CASSPTSGGIQYF	TGTGCCAGCAGCCCAACTAGCGGGGGCATTCAGTACTTC
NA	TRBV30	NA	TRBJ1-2	CAWTGSNYGYTF	TGTGCCTGGACAGGGTCTAACTATGGCTACACCTTC
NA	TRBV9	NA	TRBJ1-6	CASSVAPGGGSPLHF	TGTGCCAGCAGCGTAGCCCCTGGTGGAGGGTCACCCCTCCACTTT
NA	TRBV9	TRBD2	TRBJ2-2	CASSARLALGDPGELFF	TGTGCCAGCAGCGCCCGACTAGCCCTTGGGGATCCCGGGGAGCTGTTTTTT
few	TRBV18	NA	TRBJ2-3	CASSPPGASTDTQYF	TGTGCCAGCTCACCACCGGGGGCGAGCACAGATACGCAGTATTTT
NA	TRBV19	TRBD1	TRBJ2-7	CASSRAGTGFPEQYF	TGTGCCAGTAGTAGAGCCGGGACAGGGTTTCCCGAGCAGTACTTC
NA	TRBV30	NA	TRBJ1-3	CAWSVLVGSSGNTIYF	TGTGCCTGGAGTGTACTGGTCGGGAGCTCTGGAAACACCATATATTTT
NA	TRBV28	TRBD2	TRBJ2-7	CASSLGSRGGSDEQYF	TGTGCCAGCAGTTTGGGCTCCCGGGGGGGGTCCGACGAGCAGTACTTC
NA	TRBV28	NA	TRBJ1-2	CASSSSTGLVSYGYTF	NA
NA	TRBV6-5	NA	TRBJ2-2	CATNQGETGELFF	TGTGCCACAAACCAGGGTGAGACCGGGGAGCTGTTTTTT
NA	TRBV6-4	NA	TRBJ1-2	CASSDSGLGPYGYTF	TGTGCCAGCAGTGACTCGGGACTCGGTCCCTATGGCTACACCTTC
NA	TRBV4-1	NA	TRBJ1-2	CASSQTNNYGYTF	TGCGCCAGCAGCCAAACAAACAACTATGGCTACACCTTC
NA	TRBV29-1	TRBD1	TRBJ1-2	CSVSRGFTNYGYTF	TGCAGCGTGTCCAGGGGGTTTACTAACTATGGCTACACCTTC
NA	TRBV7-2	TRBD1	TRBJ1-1	CASSQWTGAGNTEAFF	TGTGCCAGCAGCCAATGGACAGGGGCTGGTAACACTGAAGCTTTCTTT
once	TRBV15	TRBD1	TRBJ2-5	CATSREQGARETQYF	TGTGCCACCAGCAGAGAACAGGGGGCAAGGGAGACCCAGTACTTC
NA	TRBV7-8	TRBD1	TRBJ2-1	CASSTRDREEQFF	TGTGCCAGCAGCACCCGGGACAGGGAAGAGCAGTTCTTC
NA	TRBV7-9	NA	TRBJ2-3	CASSSAADTQYF	TGTGCCAGCAGCTCGGCGGCAGATACGCAGTATTTT
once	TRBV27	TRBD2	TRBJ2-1	CASSSLAAGPHNEQFF	TGTGCCAGCAGTTCCCTAGCGGCGGGGCCACACAATGAGCAGTTCTTC
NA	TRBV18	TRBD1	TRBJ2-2	CASSQIRDRGTGELFF	TGTGCCAGCTCACAGATCCGGGACAGGGGCACCGGGGAGCTGTTTTTT
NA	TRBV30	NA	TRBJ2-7	CAWSKGRREQYF	TGTGCCTGGAGTAAGGGGAGGAGGGAGCAGTACTTC
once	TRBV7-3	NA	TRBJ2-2	CASSLNIAGELFF	TGTGCCAGCAGCTTAAATATAGCCGGGGAGCTGTTTTTT
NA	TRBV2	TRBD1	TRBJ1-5	CASTGIRDRGSNQPQHF	TGTGCCAGCACTGGTATCCGGGACAGGGGAAGCAATCAGCCCCAGCATTTT
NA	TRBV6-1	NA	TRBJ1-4	CASSDGGDGEKLFF	TGTGCCAGCAGTGACGGAGGGGACGGGGAAAAACTGTTTTTT
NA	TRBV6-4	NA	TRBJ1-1	CASSDSASPGTEAFF	TGTGCCAGCAGTGACTCGGCCTCCCCGGGCACTGAAGCTTTCTTT
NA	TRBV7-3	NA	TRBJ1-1	CASSLGGGVGTEAFF	TGTGCCAGCAGCTTAGGGGGAGGGGTGGGCACTGAAGCTTTCTTT
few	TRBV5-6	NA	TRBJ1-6	CASSLGRGRPVGHF	TGTGCCAGCAGCCTCGGGAGGGGTAGGCCAGTGGGCCACTTT
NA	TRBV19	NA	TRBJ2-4	CASSIGAGKNIQYF	TGTGCCAGTAGTATAGGGGCAGGGAAAAACATTCAGTACTTC
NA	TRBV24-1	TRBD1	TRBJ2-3	CATSDTGTGGGDTQYF	TGTGCCACCAGTGATACCGGGACAGGGGGCGGTGATACGCAGTATTTT
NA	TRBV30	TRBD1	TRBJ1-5	CAWSGGQGDQPQHF	TGTGCCTGGAGCGGGGGACAGGGGGACCAGCCCCAGCATTTT
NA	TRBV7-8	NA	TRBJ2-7	CASSFDRHYEQYF	TGTGCCAGCAGCTTCGACAGGCACTACGAGCAGTACTTC
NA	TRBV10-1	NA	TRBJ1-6	CASSESTGLPLHF	TGCGCCAGCAGTGAGTCGACGGGGTTACCCCTCCACTTT
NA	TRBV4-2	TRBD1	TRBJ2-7	CASSPFPQGAQNEQYF	TGTGCCAGCAGCCCGTTCCCTCAGGGGGCGCAGAACGAGCAGTACTTC
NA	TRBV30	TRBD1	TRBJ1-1	CAWTGGGPEAFF	TGTGCCTGGACAGGGGGAGGTCCTGAAGCTTTCTTT
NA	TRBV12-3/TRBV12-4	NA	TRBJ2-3	CAAAVSSTDTQYF	TGTGCCGCGGCGGTCAGTAGCACAGATACGCAGTATTTT
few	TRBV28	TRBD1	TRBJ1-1	CASSLSQGGAEAFF	TGTGCCAGCAGTTTATCCCAGGGGGGCGCTGAAGCTTTCTTT
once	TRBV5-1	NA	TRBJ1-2	CATPRGGGAYGYTF	TGCGCCACCCCTAGAGGGGGGGGCGCTTATGGCTACACCTTC
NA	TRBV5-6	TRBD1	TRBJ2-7	CASSLGPGQGYEQYF	TGTGCCAGCAGCTTGGGTCCGGGACAGGGTTACGAGCAGTACTTC
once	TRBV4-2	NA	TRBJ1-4	CASSQAQGSGPGNEKLFF	TGTGCCAGCAGCCAAGCTCAGGGTTCTGGTCCCGGGAATGAAAAACTGTTTTTT
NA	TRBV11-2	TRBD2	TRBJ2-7	CASSSIAGGRYEQYF	TGTGCCAGCAGCTCCATAGCGGGGGGAAGGTACGAGCAGTACTTC
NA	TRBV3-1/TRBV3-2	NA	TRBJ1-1	CASSWDKNTEAFF	TGTGCCAGCAGTTGGGACAAAAACACTGAAGCTTTCTTT
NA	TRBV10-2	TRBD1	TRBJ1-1	CASSLTPDRSEAFF	TGCGCCAGCAGTTTGACCCCGGACAGGAGTGAAGCTTTCTTT
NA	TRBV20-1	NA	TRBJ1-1	CSAPRVPEAFF	TGCAGTGCTCCGCGGGTCCCTGAAGCTTTCTTT
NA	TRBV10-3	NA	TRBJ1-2	CAIRTGSPGTDGYTF	TGTGCCATCAGAACGGGGTCACCGGGAACTGACGGCTACACCTTC